These 28 T cell receptor beta chains originate from one sample sequenced in a study of post-analysis software for immune sequencing data. Unique molecular identifiers featured in each of the TCR beta cDNA libraries. TCRdb used MiXCR to reprocess the PCR reads, holding one entry per CDR3 protein. The data contain 600,000 to 700,000 distinct CDR3 sequences, roughly three fifths of them seen just once; the ten biggest clones take up roughly 12%. Whole-study results and caveats: TRBV segments more frequent in patients than in controls numbered several and included TRBV5-6, TRBV5-1 and TRBV20-1.

Their antigen targets remain unknown. The sample consisted of blood. The source is a girl aged 2 to 10 with multiple sclerosis.

The rearrangement links TRBV20-1 to TRBJ2-3, with D possibly being TRBD1 or TRBD2 (6 bases each). The ends were cut back, 6 bases at V and 0 bases at J, with 19 bases in the middle. Germline V lookup: CDR1 DFQATT, CDR2 SNEGSKA (reference sequence). This CDR3 spans 16 amino acids. The CDR3 nucleotides are TGCAGTGCCCCGGGGGCCCCCGGACCTAGCACAGATACGCAGTATTTT. Its translation: CSAPGAPGPSTDTQYF.

V usage is TRBV6-2 or TRBV6-3 and J usage is TRBJ2-3, with TRBD2 identical over 7 bases. V dropped 0 bases and J dropped 7; count of bases not matched to a gene: 13. This CDR3 spans 17 amino acids. CDR1 and CDR2 (germline): MNHEY, SVGEGT. CDR3 bases: TGTGCCAGCAGTTACTCGATAGGGGCGGGAGAGTTTCATACGCAGTATTTT. Translating gives CASSYSIGAGEFHTQYF.

Turning to this clonotype: The junction does not match germline at one end; this may be a read error. The rearrangement joins TRBV2 to TRBJ1-2; D is perhaps TRBD1 (6 bases). CDR1 and CDR2 (germline): SNHLY, FYNNEI. The CDR3 sequence is 12 residues long. DNA of the CDR3: TGTGCCGGCAGGGGACGGCAGTATGGCTACACCTTC. It encodes CAGRGRQYGYTF.

The J gene is TRBJ2-7, the V gene TRBV12-3 or TRBV12-4; 7 nucleotides match TRBD1. V dropped 7 bases and J dropped 2; count of bases not matched to a gene: 8. The CDR3 has 14 residues. CDR3 sequence reads: CASTLTGYPYEQYF. The CDR3 DNA follows: TGTGCCAGCACCCTGACAGGGTACCCCTACGAGCAGTACTTC.

The V and J genes are TRBV12-3 or TRBV12-4 and TRBJ2-1; 7 bases align to TRBD2. The trim removed 6 bases at V and 7 bases at J, leaving 15 bases unmatched. The CDR3 consists of 16 residues. The CDR3 region is CASSMGRDSPWNEQFF. The CDR3, as DNA: TGTGCCAGCAGCATGGGGAGGGACTCCCCATGGAATGAGCAGTTCTTC.

The rearrangement uses TRBV5-1 and TRBJ2-3; 9 bases fit TRBD1. Trimming cost V 4 bases and J 0 bases; bases outside gene matches: 6. This CDR3 has 16 amino acids. Germline lookup yields CDR1 SGHRS and CDR2 YFSETQ. CDR3 in DNA: TGCGCCAGCAGCCCGGGCGGGACAGGGAGCACAGATACGCAGTATTTT. It encodes CASSPGGTGSTDTQYF.

The rearrangement joins TRBV4-1 to TRBJ2-7; 8 nucleotides align to TRBD2. CDR3 size: 19 residues. V dropped 2 bases and J dropped 2; count of bases not matched to a gene: 17. Germline-derived CDR1 and CDR2 are MGHRA and YSYEKL. CDR3 sequence: CASSQTAAAGGALTYEQYF. CDR3 sequence (DNA): TGCGCCAGCAGCCAAACCGCAGCCGCGGGGGGCGCGCTCACCTACGAGCAGTACTTC.

The chain uses TRBV11-2 and TRBJ2-3, with D hard to call. Looked up from germline, CDR1 is SGHAT and CDR2 is FQNNGV. CDR3 length: 14 amino acids. With 1 base removed from V and 4 bases from J, the gap between germline ends came to 9 bases. CDR3 coding DNA: TGTGCCAGCAGCTTAGTTGTCTTATCAGATACGCAGTATTTT. Its protein product is CASSLVVLSDTQYF.

This chain connects TRBV4-1 to TRBJ1-1; D unresolved. The germline V gene encodes CDR1 MGHRA and CDR2 YSYEKL. Trimming cost V 6 bases and J 2 bases, with 10 bases left between them. The CDR3 extends over 13 amino acids. This CDR3 is CASRPGVNTEAFF. The CDR3 bases are TGCGCCAGCAGACCCGGGGTAAACACTGAAGCTTTCTTT.

This chain links TRBV28 with TRBJ2-7; D remains ambiguous. CDR3 size: 14 residues. The germline V gene has CDR1 MDHEN and CDR2 SYDVKM. Trimming removed 10 bases at V and 0 bases at J, with 16 bases between. This CDR3 is CATHSMPPSYEQYF. DNA of the CDR3: TGTGCCACCCATTCTATGCCGCCCTCCTACGAGCAGTACTTC.

The chain recombines TRBV2 with TRBJ2-1; the match to TRBD2 covers 9 bases. V lost 8 bases and J lost 3; bases outside the gene matches: 2. Per the germline V gene, CDR1 is SNHLY and CDR2 is FYNNEI. This CDR3 region has 13 residues. CDR3 region: CASLAGVYNEQFF. The CDR3 DNA sequence: TGTGCCAGCTTAGCGGGAGTCTACAATGAGCAGTTCTTC.

This rearrangement joins TRBV20-1 to TRBJ1-4; D not resolved. Germline assignment: CDR1 DFQATT and CDR2 SNEGSKA (reference sequence). The CDR3 is made up of 12 amino acids. The V end was cut by 4 bases, the J end by 4 bases, with 7 bases between. CDR3 bases: TGCAGTGCTACTCCATATAATGAAAAACTGTTTTTT. Translation gives CSATPYNEKLFF.

The chain joins TRBV7-9 to TRBJ1-2; weak D call: TRBD1 (6 bases). In germline, CDR1 is SEHNR, CDR2 FQNEAQ (reference sequence). The CDR3 has 15 amino acids. V gave up 2 bases and J gave up 7 bases, with 17 bases separating them. CDR3 sequence reads: CASSLSPTGVSGYTF. CDR3 DNA: TGTGCCAGCAGCTTATCTCCGACAGGAGTTTCTGGCTACACCTTC.

The chain combines TRBV6-2 or TRBV6-3 with TRBJ1-2; tentative D call: TRBD1 (6 bases). Trimming took off 7 bases at V and 4 bases at J, with 19 bases between the two ends. CDR1 is MNHEY and CDR2 is SVGEGT in the germline V gene. The CDR3 extends over 15 amino acids. This chain's CDR3 is CASNEPLEGGYGYTF. CDR3 in DNA: TGTGCCAGCAATGAGCCCCTCGAGGGGGGCTATGGCTACACCTTC.

The chain uses TRBV7-8 and TRBJ2-6; 11 bases agree with TRBD1. The CDR3 covers 19 residues. V was pared by 2 bases and J by 1 base, with 7 bases of the junction left unmatched. From germline, CDR1 is SGHVS and CDR2 FQNEAQ. The CDR3 loop reads CASSLRGQGDPSGANVLTF. The DNA for the CDR3 is TGTGCCAGCAGCTTACGGGGACAGGGGGATCCGTCTGGGGCCAACGTCCTGACTTTC.

V is TRBV10-2 and J is TRBJ2-3; possible D gene TRBD1, 7 bases. The CDR3 totals 12 residues. Trimming removed 8 bases from V and 3 bases from J, with 9 bases in between. From germline, CDR1 is WSHSY and CDR2 SAAADI. CDR3 DNA: TGCGCCAGCGCAGGGGGGACAGATACGCAGTATTTT. This translates into CASAGGTDTQYF.

This clonotype was found a few times. The chain has TRBV10-2 and TRBJ1-1, with 7 bases that match TRBD1. V was pared by 6 bases and J by 3 bases, with 1 base of the junction left unmatched. Germline values: CDR1 WSHSY, CDR2 SAAADI. The CDR3 sequence is 12 residues long. The CDR3 sequence: CASSQGDTEAFF. CDR3 DNA: TGCGCCAGCAGCCAGGGGGACACTGAAGCTTTCTTT.

This clonotype occurred a few times. This chain links TRBV7-6 with TRBJ2-1, with 9 bases identical to TRBD1. Trimming cost V 3 bases and J 8 bases; bases outside gene matches: 5. The CDR3 spans 14 residues. The germline V gene has CDR1 SGHVS and CDR2 FNYEAQ. This CDR3 reads CASSFDRGVDEQFF. CDR3 bases: TGTGCCAGCAGCTTTGACAGGGGGGTCGATGAGCAGTTCTTC.

This CDR3 reads CASSEGTPGSSYNEQFF. CDR3 DNA: TGTGCCAGCAGTGAGGGGACCCCGGGATCCTCCTACAATGAGCAGTTCTTC. J is TRBJ2-1 and V is TRBV6-1; D may be TRBD1 or TRBD2 (5 bases each). Germline V gives CDR1 MNHNS, CDR2 SASEGT. Trimming shortened V by 3 bases and J by 0 bases, and 15 bases separated the two germline ends. This CDR3 has 17 amino acids.

The chain employs TRBV20-1 and TRBJ1-6; D ambiguous. The CDR3 consists of 16 residues. Trimming removed 0 bases at V and 0 bases at J, with 9 bases between. Germline V lookup: CDR1 DFQATT, CDR2 SNEGSKA (reference sequence). The CDR3 DNA is TGCAGTGCTAGAGATCGGGCAAACTCCTATAATTCACCCCTCCACTTT. Its protein product is CSARDRANSYNSPLHF.

This clonotype has a handful of counts. The chain couples TRBV29-1 to TRBJ2-5; 7 bases map to TRBD1. The CDR3 spans 15 residues. Germline CDR1 and CDR2: SQVTM and ANQGSEA. The ends lost 0 bases at V and 4 bases at J; junction bases unmatched: 8. This CDR3 is CSVEDQGDSLETQYF. In DNA, the CDR3 is TGCAGCGTTGAAGATCAGGGGGACAGCCTAGAGACCCAGTACTTC.

The chain joins TRBV12-3 or TRBV12-4 to TRBJ2-7, with TRBD1 matching over 7 bases. V was clipped by 2 bases and J by 7 bases; unmatched bases: 5. The CDR3 extends over 13 amino acids. Here the CDR3 reads CASSLRQGGEQYF. In DNA form, the CDR3 reads TGTGCCAGCAGTTTACGACAGGGTGGGGAGCAGTACTTC.

The chain recombines TRBV4-1 with TRBJ2-7, with 8 bases lining up with TRBD2. Per the germline V gene, CDR1 is MGHRA and CDR2 is YSYEKL. This CDR3 is 15 amino acids long. Trimming removed 1 base from V and 4 bases from J; junction bases left unmatched: 6. The CDR3 sequence is CASSQVGRALYEQYF. The CDR3 DNA is TGCGCCAGCAGCCAAGTCGGGAGGGCCCTTTACGAGCAGTACTTC.

V and J are TRBV29-1 and TRBJ1-1, with D possibly being TRBD1 (6 bases). The germline V gene encodes CDR1 SQVTM and CDR2 ANQGSEA. V shed 6 bases and J shed 5 bases, with 16 bases lying between them. The CDR3 runs 13 residues. CDR3 DNA: TGCAGCGTGCCGGGGGCAGGCGAAACTGAAGCTTTCTTT. It yields the protein CSVPGAGETEAFF.

The V call is TRBV7-2, the J call TRBJ1-5; 7 bases map to TRBD1. CDR1 and CDR2 (germline): SGHTA, FQGNSA. With 5 bases clipped from V and 3 bases from J, the junction kept 7 bases outside the gene matches. The CDR3 is 15 residues long. CDR3 sequence: CASSQRGQVNQPQHF. CDR3 in DNA: TGTGCCAGCAGCCAGAGAGGACAGGTCAATCAGCCCCAGCATTTT.

The chain recombines TRBV10-3 with TRBJ2-3; D gene unclear. Germline CDR1 reads ENHRY; CDR2 reads SYGVKD. The CDR3 covers 11 residues. The V end lost 4 bases, the J end lost 6 bases, and 5 bases lay between the germline ends. The CDR3 spells CAISGSDTQYF. In nucleotides, the CDR3 is TGTGCCATCAGTGGTTCGGATACGCAGTATTTT.

This clonotype came up once. V is TRBV29-1 and J is TRBJ1-4; tentative D call: TRBD1 (6 bases). CDR3 length: 14 residues. The germline V gene encodes CDR1 SQVTM and CDR2 ANQGSEA. Trimming cost V 0 bases and J 5 bases, with 10 bases left between them. In nucleotides, the CDR3 is TGCAGCGTTGAAGAACAGGGAGAGAATGAAAAACTGTTTTTT. This translates into CSVEEQGENEKLFF.

V is TRBV11-3 and J is TRBJ2-1, with 7 nucleotides matching TRBD2. This CDR3 has 15 amino acids. The V gene's germline CDR1 is SGHNT and CDR2 YENEEA. Unmatched junction bases numbered 4, after V lost 2 bases and J lost 3 bases. CDR3 nucleotides: TGTGCCAGCAGCTTACCTAGCGGAGTCTACAATGAGCAGTTCTTC. Translation: CASSLPSGVYNEQFF.